The sequence of this TCR beta chain was determined in a study of PD-1 and CTLA-4 blockade in melanoma. Only one count was recorded for this clone. This table comes from immunoSEQ multiplex PCR, and its TCRdb copy is limited to in-frame clones, with some not included. The repertoire holds 30,000 to 35,000 clones, with around 93% as singletons. This CDR3 spans 15 amino acids. Germline V gene lookup returns CDR1 WNHNN and CDR2 SYGVQD (reference sequence). V dropped 4 bases and J dropped 5 bases, with 16 bases sitting between them. The source material was CD8+ T cells from peripheral blood, sampled from a patient given anti-PD-1 treatment. This sequence originates from a human donor with melanoma. The chain combines TRBV10-1 with TRBJ2-3; TRBD1 is a possible D gene (6 bases). The CDR3 is CASSVYRDRGDTQYF. The CDR3 nucleotides are TGCGCCAGCAGTGTCTACAGGGATCGTGGAGATACGCAGTATTTT.